This record concerns one T cell receptor beta chain sequence. These data originate in a study of control samples from healthy donors and cancer patients. The CDR3 consists of 13 residues. V was cut by 7 bases and J by 1 base, with 10 bases left in between. Here immunoSEQ multiplex PCR was the method, and the copy in TCRdb shows in-frame clones only, minus some. This table has 120,000 to 150,000 clones, 93% appearing once. V and J are TRBV12-3 or TRBV12-4 and TRBJ1-1; D gene ambiguous. This clonotype was sampled from a man between 18 and 35 years old in good health. The sample comprised blood. The CDR3 region is CASNPTANTEAFF. CDR3 sequence (DNA): TGTGCCAGCAACCCAACAGCGAACACTGAAGCTTTCTTT.